This T cell receptor (beta chain) came from a study of cytomegalovirus exposure and HLA in healthy donors. Study at large: The same platform was used for the 100 to 150 validation repertoires and the approximately 670 first-cohort repertoires, a later analysis reported. Study outcomes and limitations: The study labeled about 160 TCR beta chains cytomegalovirus-associated. Diagnosis of cytomegalovirus status made by the classifier reportedly showed high specificity and sensitivity.

Measured with immunoSEQ multiplex PCR; TCRdb has only the in-frame clones, and not every one. The profile shows 70,000 to 75,000 clones, around 95% of them singletons. In regard to this clone: The antigen remains unidentified.

The donors were in the roughly 110-subject validation cohort, distinct from the 666-subject first cohort. The CDR3 has 24 residues. V lost 1 base and J lost 5; bases outside the gene matches: 31. Germline V gene lookup returns CDR1 SGHRS and CDR2 YFSETQ. This chain connects TRBV5-1 to TRBJ2-1; TRBD2 aligns across 9 bases. Sequenced input: PBMCs. This TCR derives from a man in his late teens or twenties in good health and CMV-seropositive. This CDR3 is CASSLTVSGSAYTGLAGAHNEQFF. The CDR3 region has the DNA TGCGCCAGCAGCTTGACAGTTTCGGGCAGCGCGTATACGGGATTAGCGGGAGCACACAATGAGCAGTTCTTC.